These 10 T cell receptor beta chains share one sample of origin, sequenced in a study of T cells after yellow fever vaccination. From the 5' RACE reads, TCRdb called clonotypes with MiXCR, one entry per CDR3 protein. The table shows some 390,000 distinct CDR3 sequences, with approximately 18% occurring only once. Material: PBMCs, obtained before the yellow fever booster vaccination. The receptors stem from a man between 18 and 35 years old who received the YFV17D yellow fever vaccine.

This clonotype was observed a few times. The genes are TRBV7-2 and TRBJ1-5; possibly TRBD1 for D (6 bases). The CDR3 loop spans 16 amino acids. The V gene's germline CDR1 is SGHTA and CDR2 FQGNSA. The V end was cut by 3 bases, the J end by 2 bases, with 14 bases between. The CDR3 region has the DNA TGTGCCAGCAGCTTGCAGGGGAAGGCTCGCAATCAGCCCCAGCATTTT. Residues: CASSLQGKARNQPQHF.

The CDR3 DNA follows: TGTGCCAGCAGCCAAGCCGGAACTAGCGAGGAGACCCAGTACTTC. This codes for CASSQAGTSEETQYF. The V call is TRBV4-2, the J call TRBJ2-5; 7 bases line up with TRBD2. The germline V gene encodes CDR1 LGHNA and CDR2 YNFKEQ. The V gene end was trimmed by 1 base and the J gene end by 5 bases; junction bases not matched to a gene: 7. This CDR3 comprises 15 residues.

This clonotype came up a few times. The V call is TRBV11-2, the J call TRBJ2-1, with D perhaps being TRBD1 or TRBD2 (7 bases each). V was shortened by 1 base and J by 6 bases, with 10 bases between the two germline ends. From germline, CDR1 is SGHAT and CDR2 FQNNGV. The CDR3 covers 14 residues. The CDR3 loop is CASSLAGGVNEQFF. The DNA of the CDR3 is TGTGCCAGCAGCTTAGCAGGGGGGGTCAATGAGCAGTTCTTC. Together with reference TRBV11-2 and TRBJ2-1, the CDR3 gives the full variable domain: EAGVAQSPRYKIIEKRQSVAFWCNPISGHATLYWYQQILGQGPKLLIQFQNNGVVDDSQLPKDRFSAERLKGVDSTLKIQPAKLEDSAVYLCASSLAGGVNEQFFGPGTRLTVL.

DNA for the CDR3: TGTGCCTGGAGTGTACGAGTGGAGCAGTACTTC. Translating it yields CAWSVRVEQYF. The genes are TRBV30 and TRBJ2-7, with unresolved D. V lost 0 bases and J lost 7, with 7 bases in between. CDR1 and CDR2 from the germline V gene are GTSNPN and SVGIG (reference sequence). The CDR3 contains 11 residues.

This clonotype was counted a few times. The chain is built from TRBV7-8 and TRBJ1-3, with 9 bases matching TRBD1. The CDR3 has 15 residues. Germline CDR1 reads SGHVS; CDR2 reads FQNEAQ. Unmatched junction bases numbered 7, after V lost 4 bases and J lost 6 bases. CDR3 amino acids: CASSSGTGWANTIYF. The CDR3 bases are TGTGCCAGCAGCTCCGGGACAGGGTGGGCAAACACCATATATTTT.

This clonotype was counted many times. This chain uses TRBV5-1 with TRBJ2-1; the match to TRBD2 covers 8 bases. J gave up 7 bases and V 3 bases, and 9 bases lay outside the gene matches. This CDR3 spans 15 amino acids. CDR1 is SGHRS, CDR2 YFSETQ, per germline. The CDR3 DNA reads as TGCGCCAGCAGCTACGAGCGGGGGCCCAATAATGAGCAGTTCTTC. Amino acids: CASSYERGPNNEQFF.

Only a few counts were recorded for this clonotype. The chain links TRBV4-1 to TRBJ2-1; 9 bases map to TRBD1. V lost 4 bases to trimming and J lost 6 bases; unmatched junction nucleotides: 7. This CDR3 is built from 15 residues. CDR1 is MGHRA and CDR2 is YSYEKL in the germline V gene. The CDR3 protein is CASSPGQGPSNEQFF. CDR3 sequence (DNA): TGCGCCAGCAGCCCTGGACAGGGGCCATCCAATGAGCAGTTCTTC.

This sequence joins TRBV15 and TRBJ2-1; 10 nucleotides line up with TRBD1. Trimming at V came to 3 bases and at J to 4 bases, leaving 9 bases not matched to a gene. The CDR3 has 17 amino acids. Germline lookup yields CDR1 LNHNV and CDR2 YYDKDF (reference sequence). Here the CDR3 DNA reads TGTGCCACCAGCAGTCATCCGGGACAGGGGATATACAATGAGCAGTTCTTC. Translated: CATSSHPGQGIYNEQFF.

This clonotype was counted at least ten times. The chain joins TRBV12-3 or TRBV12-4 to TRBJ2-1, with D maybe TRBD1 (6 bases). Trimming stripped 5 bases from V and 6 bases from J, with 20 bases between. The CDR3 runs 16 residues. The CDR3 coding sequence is TGTGCCAGCAGTATGACAGGTGAACAGGGAGTCAATGAGCAGTTCTTC. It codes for CASSMTGEQGVNEQFF.

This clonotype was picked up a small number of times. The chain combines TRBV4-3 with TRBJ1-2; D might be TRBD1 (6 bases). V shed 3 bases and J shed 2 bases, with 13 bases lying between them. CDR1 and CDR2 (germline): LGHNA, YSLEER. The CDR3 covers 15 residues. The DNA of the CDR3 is TGCGCCAGCAGCCACACGACAGGAGCAAACTATGGCTACACCTTC. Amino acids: CASSHTTGANYGYTF.